The rows below give T cell receptor beta chains drawn from one sample of a study of cytomegalovirus exposure and HLA in healthy donors. Sequencing was performed with immunoSEQ multiplex PCR; in TCRdb, only in-frame clones are kept and a portion is missing. The sample carries around 21,000 clones, approximately 80% recorded once. Sequenced input: PBMCs. These receptors were taken from a man aged 60-69 years in good health and CMV-seronegative. The CDR3 runs from the conserved cysteine through the conserved F or W. D genes are given only for firm matches. Clone size is not always given. Where it is, it says once, few, many or a class for expanded clones.

TRBV29-1,NA,13,TRBJ1-2,TRBD1,CSVAGTGVYGYTF,TGCAGCGTTGCCGGGACAGGGGTCTATGGCTACACCTTC
TRBV30,NA,17,TRBJ1-6,NA,CAWKLGLSSSYNSPLHF,TGTGCCTGGAAGCTTGGGCTGTCGAGCTCCTATAATTCACCCCTCCACTTT
TRBV25-1,NA,14,TRBJ2-7,NA,CASSERTGYFEQYF,TGTGCCAGCAGTGAGCGAACAGGGTATTTCGAGCAGTACTTC
TRBV27,NA,13,TRBJ2-1,NA,CASSWTIGNEQFF,TGTGCCAGCAGTTGGACTATTGGGAATGAGCAGTTCTTC
TRBV29-1,NA,14,TRBJ2-1,NA,CSAQLGARYNEQFF,TGCAGCGCCCAATTGGGGGCTCGCTACAATGAGCAGTTCTTC
TRBV18,NA,14,TRBJ2-5,TRBD2,CASSRTSGRETQYF,TGTGCCAGCTCAAGGACTAGCGGGAGAGAGACCCAGTACTTC
TRBV25-1,NA,12,TRBJ1-2,NA,CASSEGGIGYTF,TGTGCCAGCAGTGAAGGGGGGATTGGCTACACCTTC
TRBV19,NA,15,TRBJ2-7,NA,CASSIGGFAPYEQYF,TGTGCCAGTAGTATAGGAGGATTTGCCCCCTACGAGCAGTACTTC
TRBV7-2,NA,16,TRBJ2-3,TRBD2,CASSLEMGTSGDTQYF,TGTGCCAGCAGCTTGGAAATGGGGACTAGCGGGGATACGCAGTATTTT
TRBV14,NA,15,TRBJ2-3,NA,CASSQNMGHTDTQYF,TGTGCCAGCAGCCAAAATATGGGGCACACAGATACGCAGTATTTT
TRBV2,once,15,TRBJ2-2,NA,CASSDPVLAVGELFF,TGTGCCAGCAGTGATCCGGTACTAGCTGTCGGGGAGCTGTTTTTT
TRBV19,NA,21,TRBJ2-2,TRBD2,CASSRPSTILLAGVITGELFF,TGTGCCAGTAGTAGACCATCGACAATCCTACTAGCGGGAGTAATTACCGGGGAGCTGTTTTTT
TRBV6-5,NA,11,TRBJ1-2,TRBD1,CASSSDRGYPF,TGTGCCAGCAGTTCCGACAGGGGCTACCCCTTC
TRBV19,few,13,TRBJ2-7,TRBD1,CASSRDRDYEQYF,TGTGCCAGTAGTCGTGACAGGGACTACGAGCAGTACTTC
TRBV18,few,21,TRBJ2-1,TRBD2,CASSLVSGTSGYRGLLGEQFF,TGTGCCAGCTCCCTCGTCTCCGGGACTAGCGGGTACCGGGGATTGTTGGGTGAGCAGTTCTTC
TRBV6-6,NA,14,TRBJ2-1,NA,CASKHTSSYNEQFF,TGTGCCAGCAAACACACCAGCTCCTACAATGAGCAGTTCTTC
TRBV6-6,NA,16,TRBJ2-7,TRBD2,CASSYSRLAGVWEQYF,TGTGCCAGCAGTTACTCAAGACTAGCGGGAGTGTGGGAGCAGTACTTC
TRBV6-5,NA,13,TRBJ1-5,NA,CASSIQGYQPQHF,TGTGCCAGCAGTATACAGGGATATCAGCCCCAGCATTTT
TRBV4-1,NA,14,TRBJ2-7,NA,CASSPSDRFYEQYF,TGCGCCAGCAGCCCCAGCGACAGATTCTACGAGCAGTACTTC
TRBV12-5,NA,15,TRBJ1-1,NA,CASGLVMGRNTEAFF,TGTGCTAGTGGTTTGGTAATGGGGAGGAACACTGAAGCTTTCTTT
TRBV5-4,NA,13,TRBJ2-7,NA,CASSAGQLYEQYF,TGTGCCAGCAGCGCGGGACAGCTTTACGAGCAGTACTTC
TRBV10-2,once,15,TRBJ2-7,NA,CASSDPPAGLGEQYF,TGCGCCAGCAGTGACCCCCCGGCAGGGTTAGGCGAGCAGTACTTC
TRBV18,NA,15,TRBJ2-2,NA,CASSPRQGITGELFF,TGTGCCAGCTCACCACGGCAGGGGATCACCGGGGAGCTGTTTTTT
TRBV7-8,NA,14,TRBJ1-2,NA,CASSLAGKDYGYPF,TGTGCCAGCAGCTTAGCTGGGAAGGACTATGGCTACCCCTTC